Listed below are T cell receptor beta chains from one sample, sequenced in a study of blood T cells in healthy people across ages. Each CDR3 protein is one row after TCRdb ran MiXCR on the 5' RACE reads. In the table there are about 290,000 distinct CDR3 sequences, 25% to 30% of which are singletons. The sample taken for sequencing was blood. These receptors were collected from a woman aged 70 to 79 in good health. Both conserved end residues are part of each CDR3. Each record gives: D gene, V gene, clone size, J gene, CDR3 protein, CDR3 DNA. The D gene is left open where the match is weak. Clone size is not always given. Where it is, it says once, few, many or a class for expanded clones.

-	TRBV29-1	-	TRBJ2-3	CSVERAPTDTQYF	TGCAGCGTTGAGAGGGCCCCCACAGATACGCAGTATTTT
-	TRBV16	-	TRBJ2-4	CASSTDLKNIQYF	TGTGCCAGCAGCACGGACCTAAAAAACATTCAGTACTTC
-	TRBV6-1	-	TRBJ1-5	CASRPRQANQPQHF	TGTGCCAGCCGCCCCCGACAGGCTAATCAGCCCCAGCATTTT
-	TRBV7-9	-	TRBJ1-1	CASSAQVMNTEAFF	TGTGCCAGCAGTGCACAGGTGATGAACACTGAAGCTTTCTTT
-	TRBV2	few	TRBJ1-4	CASSGAGRTNEKLFF	TGTGCCAGCAGTGGGGCAGGGCGGACTAATGAAAAACTGTTTTTT
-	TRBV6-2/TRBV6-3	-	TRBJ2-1	CASSRGNNEQFF	TGTGCCAGCAGTCGCGGTAACAATGAGCAGTTCTTC
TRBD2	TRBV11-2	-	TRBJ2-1	CASSLNSGGDNEQFF	TGTGCCAGCAGCTTAAACAGCGGGGGGGATAATGAGCAGTTCTTC
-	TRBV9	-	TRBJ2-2	CASSVGGTANTGELFF	TGTGCCAGCAGCGTGGGGGGGACAGCGAACACCGGGGAGCTGTTTTTT
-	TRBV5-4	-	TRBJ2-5	CASSLGSTQETQYF	TGTGCCAGCAGCTTGGGTTCTACCCAAGAGACCCAGTACTTC
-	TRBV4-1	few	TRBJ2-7	CASSQEGAGASYEQYF	TGCGCCAGCAGCCAAGAAGGGGCAGGGGCCTCCTACGAGCAGTACTTC
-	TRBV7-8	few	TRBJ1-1	CASSLTGSSTEAFF	TGTGCCAGCAGCTTAACCGGGAGTAGCACTGAAGCTTTCTTT
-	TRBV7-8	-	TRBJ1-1	CASSLDITEAFF	TGTGCCAGCAGCTTAGATATCACTGAAGCTTTCTTT
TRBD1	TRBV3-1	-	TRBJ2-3	CASSRTGGGTDTQYF	TGTGCCAGCAGCCGGACAGGGGGGGGCACAGATACGCAGTATTTT
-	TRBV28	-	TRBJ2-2	CASSSGAPVTGELFF	TGTGCCAGCAGTTCAGGGGCGCCGGTCACCGGGGAGCTGTTTTTT
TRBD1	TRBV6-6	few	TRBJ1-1	CASSYGQGAEAFF	TGTGCCAGCAGTTACGGTCAGGGGGCTGAAGCTTTCTTT
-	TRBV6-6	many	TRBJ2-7	CASSSGFTAYEQYF	TGTGCCAGCAGCTCGGGGTTTACCGCCTACGAGCAGTACTTC
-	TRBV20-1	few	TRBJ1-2	CSARGLGDEGNNYGYTF	TGCAGTGCTAGAGGCCTTGGTGATGAGGGGAATAACTATGGCTACACCTTC
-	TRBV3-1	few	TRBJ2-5	CASSRVTESQYF	TGTGCCAGCAGCCGGGTTACGGAATCCCAGTACTTC
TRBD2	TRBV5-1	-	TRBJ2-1	CASSPVGGEYNEQFF	TGCGCCAGCAGCCCCGTTGGGGGGGAGTACAATGAGCAGTTCTTC
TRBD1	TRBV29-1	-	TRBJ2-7	CSPDLGQGKDEQYF	TGCAGCCCAGACCTTGGACAGGGGAAGGACGAGCAGTACTTC
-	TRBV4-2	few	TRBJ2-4	CASSQDVVQVQNIQYF	TGTGCCAGTAGCCAAGATGTCGTCCAGGTCCAAAACATTCAGTACTTC
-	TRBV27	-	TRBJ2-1	CASSSILDPSLSYNEQFF	TGTGCCAGCAGTTCCATCCTAGACCCCTCACTATCCTACAATGAGCAGTTCTTC
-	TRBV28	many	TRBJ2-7	CASSLGTKYEQYF	TGTGCCAGCAGTTTAGGGACAAAGTACGAGCAGTACTTC
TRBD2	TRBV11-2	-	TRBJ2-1	CASSPRLAGGIYNEQFF	TGTGCCAGCAGCCCTCGACTAGCGGGAGGGATTTACAATGAGCAGTTCTTC
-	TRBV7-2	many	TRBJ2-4	CASSPAGASAKNIQYF	TGTGCCAGCAGCCCTGCAGGGGCCTCAGCCAAAAACATTCAGTACTTC
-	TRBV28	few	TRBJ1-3	CAVRGGSSGNTIYF	TGTGCCGTCCGGGGGGGAAGCTCTGGAAACACCATATATTTT
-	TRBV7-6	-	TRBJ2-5	CASSLGRQAETQYF	TGTGCCAGCAGCTTAGGTCGGCAGGCAGAGACCCAGTACTTC
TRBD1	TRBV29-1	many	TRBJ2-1	CSVAQGAQDNEQFF	TGCAGCGTTGCTCAGGGGGCGCAGGACAATGAGCAGTTCTTC
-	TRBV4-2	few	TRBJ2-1	CASSQALAFTYNEQFF	TGTGCCAGCAGCCAGGCCCTAGCTTTTACCTACAATGAGCAGTTCTTC
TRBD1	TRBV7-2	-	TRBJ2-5	CASSPRTGQDRSVF	TGTGCCAGCAGCCCTAGGACAGGGCAAGATCGGTCAGTCTTC
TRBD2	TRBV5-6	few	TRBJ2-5	CASSFGLADLQETQYF	TGTGCCAGCAGCTTCGGACTAGCGGACCTCCAAGAGACCCAGTACTTC
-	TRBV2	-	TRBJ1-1	CASRFQGTTEAFF	TGTGCCAGCAGATTCCAGGGTACCACTGAAGCTTTCTTT
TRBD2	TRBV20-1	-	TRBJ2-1	CSAPGLAGVWSSYNEQFF	TGCAGTGCCCCGGGACTAGCGGGAGTATGGAGCTCCTACAATGAGCAGTTCTTC
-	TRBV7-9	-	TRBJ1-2	CSSSLEVYGYTF	TGTTCCAGCAGCTTAGAGGTTTATGGCTACACCTTC
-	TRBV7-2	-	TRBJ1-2	CASSWGDCANYGYTF	TGTGCCAGCAGCTGGGGTGACTGCGCTAACTATGGCTACACCTTC
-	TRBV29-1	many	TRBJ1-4	CSVSGDEKLFF	TGCAGCGTCTCCGGGGATGAAAAACTGTTTTTT
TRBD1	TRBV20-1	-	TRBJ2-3	CSAIPPGTGFNTQYF	TGCAGTGCTATACCCCCCGGGACAGGGTTTAATACGCAGTATTTT
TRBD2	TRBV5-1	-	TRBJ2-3	CASTRLAGTDTQYF	TGCGCCAGCACCAGACTAGCGGGCACAGATACGCAGTATTTT
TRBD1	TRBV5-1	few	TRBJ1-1	CASSTTGVENTEAFF	TGCGCCAGCAGCACGACAGGGGTTGAGAACACTGAAGCTTTCTTT
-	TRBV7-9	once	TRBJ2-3	CASSRGTGGTDTQYF	TGTGCCAGCAGCCGGGGGACCGGGGGCACAGATACGCAGTATTTT
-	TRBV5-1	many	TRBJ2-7	CASSHAGPLSYEQYF	TGCGCCAGCAGCCATGCCGGGCCTCTCTCCTACGAGCAGTACTTC
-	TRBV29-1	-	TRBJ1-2	CSVASGGARDYGYTF	TGCAGCGTCGCCTCCGGGGGGGCGCGGGACTATGGCTACACCTTC
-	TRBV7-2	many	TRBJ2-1	CASRASVTQTGEQFF	TGTGCCAGCAGGGCTAGCGTCACCCAGACGGGTGAGCAGTTCTTC
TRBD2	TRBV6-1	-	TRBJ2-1	CASSGVAGTRFNEQFF	TGTGCCAGCAGTGGAGTAGCGGGAACCCGGTTTAATGAGCAGTTCTTC
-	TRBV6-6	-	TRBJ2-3	CASRPSGSNTDTQYF	TGTGCCAGCAGACCCAGCGGGTCTAATACAGATACGCAGTATTTT
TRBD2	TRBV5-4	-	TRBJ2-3	CASSSASGRADTQYF	TGTGCCAGCAGCTCGGCTAGCGGGAGGGCAGATACGCAGTATTTT